The next 21 T cell receptor beta chains were all read from a single sample in a study of CXCR3-negative and CXCR3-positive naive CD8 T cells. 5' RACE that incorporated UMI labels was used to prepare the TRB cDNA libraries. TCRdb processed the 5' RACE reads again and assigns one entry to each CDR3 protein, with no DNA. This repertoire includes about 40,000 distinct CDR3 sequences. Input material: memory CD8+ T cells from blood. The receptors stem from a human donor in good health. Some clones in this sample may be carry-over from other donors' samples.

V and J are TRBV7-9 and TRBJ1-2; TCRdb picks TRBD1, but there is no DNA to check that call. The germline CDR1 and CDR2 sequences are SEHNR and FQNEAQ (reference sequence). This CDR3 is 15 amino acids long. The CDR3 protein is CASSPQTGLNYGYTF.

The CDR3 protein is CSVPRQGSYEQYF. This rearrangement joins TRBV29-1 to TRBJ2-7; the TRBD1 assignment by TCRdb is unverifiable without DNA. The CDR3 runs 13 residues. Per germline, CDR1 SQVTM and CDR2 ANQGSEA.

The chain uses TRBV27 and TRBJ2-1; the TCRdb call, TRBD1, lacks DNA for checking. The CDR3 runs 16 residues. CDR1 and CDR2 from the germline V gene are MNHEY and SMNVEV (reference sequence). This CDR3 reads CACRNLRGLSYNEQFF.

This chain joins TRBV29-1 and TRBJ2-3; the TCRdb call, TRBD2, lacks DNA for checking. The CDR3 has 17 residues. Germline CDR1 and CDR2: SQVTM and ANQGSEA. CDR3: CSAPVGVSGASTDTQYF.

The chain employs TRBV5-6 and TRBJ2-1; TCRdb calls TRBD2, which cannot be checked without DNA. Looked up from germline, CDR1 is SGHDT and CDR2 is YYEEEE. This CDR3 is 16 amino acids long. The chain's CDR3 is CASSLGLAGGLNEQFF.

This chain uses TRBV4-3 with TRBJ2-3; TCRdb selects TRBD1, and the lack of DNA leaves this call unchecked. CDR3 length equals 15 residues. Germline V lookup: CDR1 LGHNA, CDR2 YSLEER. This CDR3 is CASSQVSRGLDTQYF.

V usage is TRBV29-1 and J usage is TRBJ2-1; as DNA is missing, the TRBD1 call by TCRdb cannot be tested. CDR1 SQVTM and CDR2 ANQGSEA come from the germline V gene. The CDR3 runs 12 residues. CDR3 in amino acids: CSAGQGWGEQFF.

V and J are TRBV19 and TRBJ2-1; no DNA is available, so the TRBD1 call from TCRdb remains unchecked. The germline V gene has CDR1 LNHDA and CDR2 SQIVND (reference sequence). This CDR3 is built from 14 residues. CDR3 protein: CASTLPGAGNEQFF.

The chain combines TRBV14 with TRBJ2-3; checking the TCRdb D call of TRBD1 is not possible without DNA. Germline V gene sequence: CDR1 SGHDN, CDR2 FVKESK. The CDR3 totals 16 residues. The CDR3 here is CASSQGDRVFTDTQYF. Supplemented by reference TRBV14 and TRBJ2-3, the full variable domain reads EAGVTQFPSHSVIEKGQTVTLRCDPISGHDNLYWYRRVMGKEIKFLLHFVKESKQDESGMPNNRFLAERTGGTYSTLKVQPAELEDSGVYFCASSQGDRVFTDTQYFGPGTRLTVL.

The rearrangement uses TRBV2 and TRBJ1-1. This CDR3 is built from 15 residues. The germline V gene has CDR1 SNHLY and CDR2 FYNNEI. This CDR3 reads CASSEALGLNTEAFF.

The chain links TRBV10-3 to TRBJ1-2; with no DNA, the TCRdb D assignment of TRBD1 cannot be verified. Per the germline V gene, CDR1 is ENHRY and CDR2 is SYGVKD. The CDR3 loop spans 14 amino acids. CDR3 region: CAILRTGPNYGYTF.

The chain has TRBV12-3 or TRBV12-4 and TRBJ1-1; TCRdb calls TRBD1, which cannot be checked without DNA. The CDR3 contains 13 residues. The CDR3 protein is CASSLLGGTEAFF.

The chain couples TRBV7-9 to TRBJ2-2; the D gene TCRdb calls, TRBD1, cannot be checked with no DNA. Germline V gene sequence: CDR1 SEHNR, CDR2 FQNEAQ (reference sequence). The length of the CDR3 is 15 residues. The CDR3: CASIRDRGRTGELFF.

The chain links TRBV29-1 to TRBJ2-7; lacking DNA, the TRBD1 call made by TCRdb goes unchecked. Germline V gene lookup returns CDR1 SQVTM and CDR2 ANQGSEA. The CDR3 has 13 residues. The CDR3 protein is CSVEDNRGYEQYF.

The rearrangement joins TRBV29-1 to TRBJ2-4; absent DNA, TCRdb's TRBD1 call cannot be checked. CDR1 is SQVTM and CDR2 is ANQGSEA in the germline V gene. The CDR3 is 13 amino acids. CDR3 sequence: CSVLAGSKNIQYF. Based on the CDR3 plus reference TRBV29-1 and TRBJ2-4, the full variable domain is SAVISQKPSRDICQRGTSLTIQCQVDSQVTMMFWYRQQPGQSLTLIATANQGSEATYESGFVIDKFPISRPNLTFSTLTVSNMSPEDSSIYLCSVLAGSKNIQYFGAGTRLSVL.

V usage is TRBV29-1 and J usage is TRBJ2-1. Per germline, CDR1 SQVTM and CDR2 ANQGSEA. The length of the CDR3 is 13 residues. CDR3 amino acids: CSVDLRNYNEQFF.

The rearrangement uses TRBV19 and TRBJ2-1; TCRdb designates TRBD1, a call that cannot be tested without DNA. CDR1 is LNHDA, CDR2 SQIVND, per germline (reference sequence). The CDR3 spans 14 residues. The CDR3 sequence is CASKGTGGINEQFF.

The V and J genes are TRBV6-2 or TRBV6-3 and TRBJ2-5. This CDR3 has 16 residues. Germline assignment: CDR1 MNHEY and CDR2 SVGEGT. CDR3 region: CASSYPFATFQETQYF.

This chain links TRBV27 with TRBJ2-1; the TRBD2 assignment by TCRdb is unverifiable without DNA. Germline loops: CDR1 MNHEY, CDR2 SMNVEV (reference sequence). This CDR3 has 18 amino acids. This CDR3 reads CASSPQVLAGVPPNEQFF.

The chain recombines TRBV5-6 with TRBJ1-5; lacking DNA, the TRBD1 call made by TCRdb goes unchecked. Germline loops: CDR1 SGHDT, CDR2 YYEEEE. The length of the CDR3 is 14 residues. This CDR3 is CASSLGGGDQPQHF.

The chain combines TRBV6-6 with TRBJ2-7; the TCRdb D gene call, TRBD1, has no DNA to confirm it. CDR1 and CDR2 from the germline V gene are MNHNY and SVGAGI (reference sequence). There are 12 residues in the CDR3. Here the CDR3 reads CASSYFPYEQYF.